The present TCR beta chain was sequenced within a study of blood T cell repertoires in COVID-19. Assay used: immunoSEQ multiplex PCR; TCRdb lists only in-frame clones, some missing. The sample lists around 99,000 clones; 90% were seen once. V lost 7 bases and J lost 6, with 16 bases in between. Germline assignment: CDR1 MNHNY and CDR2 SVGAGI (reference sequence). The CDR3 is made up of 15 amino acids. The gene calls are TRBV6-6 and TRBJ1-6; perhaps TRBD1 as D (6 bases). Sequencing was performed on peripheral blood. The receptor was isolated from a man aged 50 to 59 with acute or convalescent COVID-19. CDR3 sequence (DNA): TGTGCCAGCAACCCGAGGGGGAACGGTAATTCACCCCTCCACTTT. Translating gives CASNPRGNGNSPLHF.